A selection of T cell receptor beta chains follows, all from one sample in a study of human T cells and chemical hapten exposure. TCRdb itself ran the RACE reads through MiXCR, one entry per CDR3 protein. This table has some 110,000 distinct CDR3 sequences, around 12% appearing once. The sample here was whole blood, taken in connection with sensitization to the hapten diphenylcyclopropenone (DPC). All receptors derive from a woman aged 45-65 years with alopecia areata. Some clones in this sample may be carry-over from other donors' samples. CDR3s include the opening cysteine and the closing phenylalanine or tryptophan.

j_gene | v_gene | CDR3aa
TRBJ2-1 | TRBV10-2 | CASRSGGPVYEQFF
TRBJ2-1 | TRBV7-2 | CASSLGLAGAADEQFF
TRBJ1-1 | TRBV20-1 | CSARRTVNTEAFF
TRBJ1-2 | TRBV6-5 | CASRIDRDYGYTF
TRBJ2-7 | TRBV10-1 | CASSEAHEQYF
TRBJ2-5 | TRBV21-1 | CASSKEDRGRETQYF
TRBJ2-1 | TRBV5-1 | CASTLSGNEQFF
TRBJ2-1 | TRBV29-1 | CSVGAPYNEQFF
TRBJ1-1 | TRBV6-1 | CASSKTEAFF
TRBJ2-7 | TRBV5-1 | CASSLTGNYEQYF
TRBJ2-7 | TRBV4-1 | CASRRTSGGTYEQYF
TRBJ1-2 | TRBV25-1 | CASREEGYGYTF
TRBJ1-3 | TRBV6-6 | CASSYTIQGITGNTIYF
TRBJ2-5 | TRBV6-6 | CASSYGVNQETQYF
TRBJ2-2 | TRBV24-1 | CATSDSIPGLAGASGELFF
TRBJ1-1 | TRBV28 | CASRTGSTEAFF
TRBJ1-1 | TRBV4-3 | CASSQGTGTGGTEAFF
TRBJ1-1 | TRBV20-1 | CSARNQGAGENTEAFF
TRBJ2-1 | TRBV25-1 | CASSRASGRGGQFF
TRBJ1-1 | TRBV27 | CASRQTGGHTEAFF
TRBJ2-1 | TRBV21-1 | CASSNEGREDNEQFF
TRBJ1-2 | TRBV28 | CASSRLGTAGYTF
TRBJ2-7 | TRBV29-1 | CSAGQGAYEQYF
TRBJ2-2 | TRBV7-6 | CASSQEPGQVSTGELFF
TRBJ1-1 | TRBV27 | CASTHTGGSTEAFF
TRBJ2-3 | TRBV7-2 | CASSFPGDGGDADTQYF
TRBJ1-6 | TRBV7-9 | CASSFTLGTENSPLHF
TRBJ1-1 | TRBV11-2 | CASSGTWTEAFF
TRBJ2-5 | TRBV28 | CASSPWGTRKTQYF
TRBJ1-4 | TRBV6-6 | CASSTGATNEKLFF
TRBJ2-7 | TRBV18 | CASSPGPAGPSYEQYF